The 8 T cell receptor beta chains below were found in one sample sequenced in a study of T-cell memory formation after mild COVID-19. TCRdb re-analysed the 5' RACE reads in MiXCR, keeping a single row per CDR3 protein. The data contain about 270,000 distinct CDR3 sequences, 15% of them singletons. Sequencing was carried out using PBMCs or a T cell subset sorted from them (not recorded which). The origin of the receptors is an adult woman who had mild COVID-19 (a few samples of this study predate the infection). Cell type and time point are not known.

This clonotype appeared a few times. The J gene is TRBJ2-7, the V gene TRBV18; the match to TRBD1 covers 9 bases. The CDR3 consists of 12 residues. Germline CDR1 is KGHSH and CDR2 is LQKENI. J gave up 7 bases and V 8 bases, and 6 bases lay outside the gene matches. The CDR3 DNA follows: TGTGCCAGCGCACAGGGGGCCGGTGAGCAGTACTTC. As protein: CASAQGAGEQYF.

The table lists this clonotype with many counts. The V call is TRBV5-4, the J call TRBJ2-3; 11 bases map to TRBD1. This CDR3 spans 15 amino acids. Trimming cost V 3 bases and J 2 bases; bases outside gene matches: 2. CDR1 and CDR2 from the germline V gene are SGHNT and YYREEE (reference sequence). The CDR3 coding sequence is TGTGCCAGCAGCTACGGACAGGGGGCCACAGATACGCAGTATTTT. Translating it yields CASSYGQGATDTQYF.

There are a few counts of this clonotype. This chain uses TRBV20-1 with TRBJ1-4; 10 bases match TRBD1. Germline V CDR1 and CDR2: DFQATT, SNEGSKA (reference sequence). There are 15 residues in the CDR3. Germline trimming cut 4 bases from V and 8 bases from J; bases unmatched to any gene: 10. Written as DNA, the CDR3 is TGCAGTGCTACGACGACAGGGGGCCTGCGGGAAAAACTGTTTTTT. Translated: CSATTTGGLREKLFF.

In this sample, this clonotype turned up a few times. V usage is TRBV5-1 and J usage is TRBJ2-1; the match to TRBD2 covers 16 bases. Germline CDR1 SGHRS, CDR2 YFSETQ. The CDR3 is 17 amino acids. The V and J ends lost 2 bases and 9 bases, in that order; junction bases with no gene match: 8. The CDR3 here is CASSFPEGLAGGVEQFF. The DNA for the CDR3 is TGCGCCAGCAGCTTCCCCGAGGGACTAGCGGGAGGGGTTGAGCAGTTCTTC.

The gene calls are TRBV7-3 and TRBJ2-2; TRBD2 agrees at 8 bases. The CDR3 sequence is 17 residues long. V was clipped by 5 bases and J by 5 bases; unmatched bases: 13. Looked up from germline, CDR1 is SGHTA and CDR2 is FQGTGA. The DNA for the CDR3 is TGTGCCAGCAGCCCCCGGGGCAGCGGGAGAGTAACCGGGGAGCTGTTTTTT. Its translation is CASSPRGSGRVTGELFF.

This clonotype was seen only a few times. The V call is TRBV5-1, the J call TRBJ1-1; no firm D call. Germline assignment: CDR1 SGHRS and CDR2 YFSETQ. V was cut by 7 bases and J by 6 bases, with 16 bases left in between. The CDR3 consists of 13 residues. This CDR3 is CASRRAPAPEAFF. CDR3 bases: TGCGCCAGCCGAAGAGCCCCCGCGCCTGAAGCTTTCTTT.

CDR3 coding DNA: TGCGCCAGCAGCCCCCCCCCACTAGCGGGAGGGGGCGAGCAGTTCTTC. This sequence encodes CASSPPPLAGGGEQFF. The chain is built from TRBV5-1 and TRBJ2-1, with 13 bases aligning to TRBD2. This CDR3 is built from 16 residues. The germline V gene encodes CDR1 SGHRS and CDR2 YFSETQ. With V trimmed by 4 bases and J by 10 bases, 11 bases remained unmatched.

This clonotype occurred a few times. The chain combines TRBV24-1 with TRBJ2-2, with D hard to call. Germline CDR1 is KGHDR and CDR2 is SFDVKD. Trimming removed 9 bases at V and 1 base at J, with 5 bases between. This CDR3 is built from 12 residues. CDR3 bases: TGTGCCACCGACCTGAACACCGGGGAGCTGTTTTTT. Translated: CATDLNTGELFF.